The clone carrying this T cell receptor (beta chain) was recorded a few times. The TCRbeta library incorporated unique molecular identifiers. TCRdb reprocessed the PCR reads with MiXCR, giving one entry per CDR3 protein. The table lists 350,000 to 450,000 distinct CDR3 sequences, 10% to 15% of them singletons. This sample was included in a study of T-cell reconstitution after alpha-beta-depleted transplantation in children. This clonotype was obtained from a human donor who donated a stem cell graft to a child with Fanconi anemia. The sequences come from PBMCs, collected from the stem cell graft.

The CDR3 DNA follows: TGTGCCAGCAAGGGCGAATCCCTCCACTTT. Translating gives CASKGESLHF. The rearrangement uses TRBV6-1 and TRBJ1-6; D is unclear. The length of the CDR3 is 10 residues. V lost 7 bases to trimming and J lost 14 bases, with 9 bases between them. The V gene's germline CDR1 is MNHNS and CDR2 SASEGT.